There are a few counts of the clone carrying this TCR beta chain. Unique molecular identifiers tagged the TCRbeta library. TCRdb redid the calling of the PCR reads with MiXCR, one entry per CDR3 protein. The sample consists of a few hundred thousand distinct CDR3 sequences, around 15% of them appearing once. This specimen comes from a study of T-cell reconstitution after alpha-beta-depleted transplantation in children. V shed 3 bases and J shed 4 bases, with 6 bases lying between them. The CDR3 sequence is 12 residues long. Sequenced material: PBMCs, mostly from graft donor cells, taken 360 days after TCRalphabeta/CD19-depleted stem cell transplant. This TCR was recovered from a boy younger than two who had a stem cell transplant for Wiskott-Aldrich syndrome, so the T cells may come from the graft donor. The chain uses TRBV12-3 or TRBV12-4 and TRBJ1-2; D is unclear. Here the CDR3 reads CASSFSSYGYTF. CDR3 DNA sequence: TGTGCCAGCAGTTTCTCCAGCTATGGCTACACCTTC.